The table lists the clone carrying this TCR beta chain with a few counts. Antigen unknown. This entry comes from a study of blood T cells in healthy people across ages. Study findings and constraints: As naive T cell percentage varied, TCR beta diversity correlated strongly with it. Per million T cells, the diversity of TCR beta decreased roughly linearly as age advanced.

Staff drew roughly 10 milliliters of peripheral blood from each donor. Per individual sample, total RNA of at least 6 micrograms was extracted. Germline assignment: CDR1 MDHEN and CDR2 SYDVKM. This CDR3 spans 15 amino acids. Trimming cost V 3 bases and J 5 bases, with 13 bases left between them. Combining a sample-barcoded 5' primer with a J-beta primer mix, a second PCR ran for roughly 6 to 12 cycles. One entry per CDR3 protein, called by TCRdb with MiXCR from the 5' RACE reads. The data show approximately 1,700,000 distinct CDR3 sequences, roughly 43% seen once. Source material: blood. The V gene is TRBV28, the J gene TRBJ1-4; no clear D gene. This TCR was recovered from a human donor in good health. CDR3: CASSFSSGINEKLFF. The CDR3 DNA reads TGTGCCAGCAGTTTTTCGTCCGGGATAAATGAAAAACTGTTTTTT.